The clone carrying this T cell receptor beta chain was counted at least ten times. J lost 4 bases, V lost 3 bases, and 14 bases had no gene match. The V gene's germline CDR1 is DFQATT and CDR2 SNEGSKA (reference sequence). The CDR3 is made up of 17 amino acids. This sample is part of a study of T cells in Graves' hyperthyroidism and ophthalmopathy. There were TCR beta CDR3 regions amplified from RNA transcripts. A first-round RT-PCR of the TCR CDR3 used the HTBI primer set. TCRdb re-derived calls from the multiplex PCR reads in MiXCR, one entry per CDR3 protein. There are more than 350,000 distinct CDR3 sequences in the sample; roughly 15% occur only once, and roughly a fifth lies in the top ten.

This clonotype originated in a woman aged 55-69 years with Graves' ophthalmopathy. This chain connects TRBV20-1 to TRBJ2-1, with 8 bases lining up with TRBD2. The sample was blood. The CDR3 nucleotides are TGCAGTGCTAGGTGGAGCAATCAGGGCGGGAGGTACAATGAGCAGTTCTTC. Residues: CSARWSNQGGRYNEQFF.